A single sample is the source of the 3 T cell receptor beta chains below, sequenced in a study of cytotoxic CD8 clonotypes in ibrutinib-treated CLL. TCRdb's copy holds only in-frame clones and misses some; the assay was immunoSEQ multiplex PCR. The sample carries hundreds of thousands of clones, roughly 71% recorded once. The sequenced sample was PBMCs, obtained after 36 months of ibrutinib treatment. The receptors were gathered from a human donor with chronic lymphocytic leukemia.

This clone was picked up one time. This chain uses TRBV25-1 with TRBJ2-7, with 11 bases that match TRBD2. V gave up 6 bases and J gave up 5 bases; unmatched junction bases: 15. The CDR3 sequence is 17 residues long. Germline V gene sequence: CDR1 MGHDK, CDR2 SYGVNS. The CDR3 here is CASSWTPDSGRAHEQYF. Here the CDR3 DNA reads TGTGCCAGCAGCTGGACACCAGATAGCGGGAGGGCCCACGAGCAGTACTTC.

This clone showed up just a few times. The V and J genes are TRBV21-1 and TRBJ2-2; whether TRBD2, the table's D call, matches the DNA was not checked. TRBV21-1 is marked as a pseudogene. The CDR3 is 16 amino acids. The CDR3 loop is CARGLAGDSWTGELFF. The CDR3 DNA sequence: TGTGCCAGAGGACTAGCGGGGGACTCGTGGACCGGGGAGCTGTTTTTT.

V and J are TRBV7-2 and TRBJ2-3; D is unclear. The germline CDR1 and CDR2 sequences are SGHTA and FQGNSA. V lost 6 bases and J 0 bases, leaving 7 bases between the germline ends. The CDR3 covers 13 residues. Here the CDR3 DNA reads TGTGCCAGCAGGAAAACTAGCACAGATACGCAGTATTTT. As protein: CASRKTSTDTQYF. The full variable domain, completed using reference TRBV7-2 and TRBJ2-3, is GAGVSQSPSNKVTEKGKDVELRCDPISGHTALYWYRQSLGQGLEFLIYFQGNSAPDKSGLPSDRFSAERTGGSVSTLTIQRTQQEDSAVYLCASRKTSTDTQYFGPGTRLTVL.